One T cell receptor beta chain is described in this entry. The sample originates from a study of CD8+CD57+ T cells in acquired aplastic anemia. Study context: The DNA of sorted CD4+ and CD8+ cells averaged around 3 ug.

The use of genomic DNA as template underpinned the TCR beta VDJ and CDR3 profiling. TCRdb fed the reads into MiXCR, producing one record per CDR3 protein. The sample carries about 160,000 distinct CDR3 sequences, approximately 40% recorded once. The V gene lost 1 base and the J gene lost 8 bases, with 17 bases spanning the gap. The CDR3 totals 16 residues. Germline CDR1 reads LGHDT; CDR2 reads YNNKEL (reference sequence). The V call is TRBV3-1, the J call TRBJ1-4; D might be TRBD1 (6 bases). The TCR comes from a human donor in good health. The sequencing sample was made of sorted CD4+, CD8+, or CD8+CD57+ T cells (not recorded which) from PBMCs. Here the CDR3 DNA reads TGTGCCAGCAGCCAAGGGTATTACAGGGAGGGGGAAAAACTGTTTTTT. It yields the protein CASSQGYYREGEKLFF.